A single sample is the source of the 13 T cell receptor beta chains below, sequenced in a study of shared clonotypes between healthy human individuals. The method was immunoSEQ multiplex PCR; TCRdb's version includes in-frame clones alone and lacks a portion of them. The sample holds under 1,100,000 clones; 70% to 80% are singletons and the top ten take approximately 1.5%. The sequenced sample was memory CD4+ T cells sorted from blood. As for subset: CD45RA-negative fraction. All receptors derive from a young man in good health.

The gene calls are TRBV10-3 and TRBJ1-5; D is perhaps TRBD1 (5 bases). Germline V gives CDR1 ENHRY, CDR2 SYGVKD. This CDR3 comprises 15 residues. V gave up 10 bases and J gave up 2 bases, with 18 bases separating them. This CDR3 is CATRSWGDGNQPQHF. The CDR3 DNA is TGTGCCACCAGGTCGTGGGGCGACGGCAATCAGCCCCAGCATTTT.

This clone was recorded once. This chain links TRBV6-1 with TRBJ1-4; 10 positions agree with TRBD1. CDR1 is MNHNS and CDR2 is SASEGT in the germline V gene. The CDR3 is 15 amino acids. V was pared by 6 bases and J by 6 bases, with 7 bases of the junction left unmatched. In DNA form, the CDR3 reads TGTGCCAGCAGGACAGGGGGCGCTGGGGATGAAAAACTGTTTTTT. Its translation is CASRTGGAGDEKLFF.

Comments on this clone: Given the absence of the conserved phenylalanine or tryptophan at the CDR3 end, a read error is likely. The chain combines TRBV4-1 with TRBJ1-2; D is unclear. CDR3 length: 14 amino acids. V was clipped by 0 bases and J by 8 bases, with 13 bases between them. CDR1 is MGHRA, CDR2 YSYEKL, per germline. CDR3 DNA: TGCGCCAGCAGCCAAGATAGGTGGGTGTTAGGCTACACCCTC. It is translated as CASSQDRWVLGYTL.

This chain links TRBV10-3 with TRBJ2-5; D possibly corresponds to TRBD1 (6 bases). This CDR3 comprises 16 residues. V lost 0 bases to trimming and J lost 3 bases, with 14 bases between them. Germline CDR1 reads ENHRY; CDR2 reads SYGVKD. In DNA, the CDR3 is TGTGCCATCAGTGAGTCGGGACATGGTGGAGAAGAGACCCAGTACTTC. Translated, it gives CAISESGHGGEETQYF.

This chain uses TRBV19 with TRBJ1-2, with D unresolved. The germline V and J ends were trimmed by 5 bases and 4 bases, with 14 bases remaining between them. The CDR3 covers 14 residues. Germline V lookup: CDR1 LNHDA, CDR2 SQIVND (reference sequence). The DNA of the CDR3 is TGTGCCAGTAGTCCCGACACGGAAAGCTATGGCTACACCTTC. Translation gives CASSPDTESYGYTF.

The chain links TRBV5-1 to TRBJ2-7; D unresolved. The CDR3 spans 14 residues. V was pared by 2 bases and J by 5 bases, with 14 bases between. Germline-derived CDR1 and CDR2 are SGHRS and YFSETQ. CDR3 nucleotides: TGCGCCAGCAGCTTAGCCGGGTCGGCGCACGAGCAGTACTTC. Translation gives CASSLAGSAHEQYF.

The chain joins TRBV5-1 to TRBJ2-5, with D perhaps TRBD2 (6 bases). The ends were cut back, 7 bases at V and 2 bases at J, with 15 bases in the middle. The CDR3 extends over 14 amino acids. Germline V gives CDR1 SGHRS, CDR2 YFSETQ. The CDR3 is CASAAQSGQETQYF. CDR3 bases: TGCGCCAGCGCCGCCCAAAGCGGGCAAGAGACCCAGTACTTC.

The chain joins TRBV6-5 to TRBJ1-2, with D maybe TRBD1 (6 bases). This CDR3 spans 12 amino acids. Between the trimmed V and J ends, which lost 10 bases and 2 bases, there was a span of 11 bases. Germline V gene lookup returns CDR1 MNHEY and CDR2 SVGAGI. CDR3 sequence: CATRGGNYGYTF. The CDR3 DNA follows: TGTGCCACGAGGGGGGGGAACTATGGCTACACCTTC.

The chain recombines TRBV30 with TRBJ1-6, with a tentative D call TRBD1 (6 bases). V was clipped by 3 bases and J by 7 bases, with 13 bases between them. Germline CDR1 is GTSNPN and CDR2 is SVGIG (reference sequence). This CDR3 spans 14 amino acids. The DNA of the CDR3 is TGTGCCTGGAGGGGTCTAGGGGGAAATTCACCCCTCCACTTT. As protein: CAWRGLGGNSPLHF.

The V gene is TRBV9, the J gene TRBJ2-1, with 11 nucleotides matching TRBD2. Trimming took 2 bases from V and 6 from J; bases not matched to a gene: 7. Germline V gene data show CDR1 as SGDLS and CDR2 as YYNGEE. The CDR3 covers 16 residues. The CDR3 reads CASSVSDSGGVNEQFF. The CDR3 DNA reads as TGTGCCAGCAGCGTGTCGGATAGCGGGGGGGTCAATGAGCAGTTCTTC.

The rearrangement links TRBV5-1 to TRBJ1-1; perhaps TRBD1 as D (5 bases). Trimming took off 4 bases at V and 1 base at J, with 11 bases between the two ends. Germline V lookup: CDR1 SGHRS, CDR2 YFSETQ. This CDR3 spans 14 amino acids. CDR3 DNA sequence: TGCGCCAGCAGCCAGGACAAACAGAACACTGAAGCTTTCTTT. Residues: CASSQDKQNTEAFF.

This chain links TRBV10-2 with TRBJ2-5; a weak D match, TRBD2 (6 bases). The V end was cut by 3 bases, the J end by 0 bases, with 20 bases between. CDR1 and CDR2 from the germline V gene are WSHSY and SAAADI. The CDR3 covers 18 residues. In DNA, the CDR3 is TGCGCCAGCAGTGACCACCTGGGGACTCGTAACCACCAAGAGACCCAGTACTTC. Translated, it gives CASSDHLGTRNHQETQYF.

The gene calls are TRBV10-3 and TRBJ2-3; TRBD2 agrees at 9 bases. Germline V lookup: CDR1 ENHRY, CDR2 SYGVKD. This CDR3 region has 16 residues. The J segment lost 8 bases and the V segment lost 6 bases, leaving 15 bases of the junction unmatched. CDR3 sequence (DNA): TGTGCCATCAGGGTTTCCGGCGGGAGGGCCGGGGGTACGCAGTATTTT. Protein: CAIRVSGGRAGGTQYF.